Listed here are 32 T cell receptor beta chains from one sample, sequenced in a study of shared clonotypes between healthy human individuals. Some clones are missing from TCRdb's copy, which holds only in-frame ones; the method was immunoSEQ multiplex PCR. The sample shows about 980,000 clones, around three quarters of them seen only once. Sequenced sample: memory CD4+ T cells sorted from blood. The subset denotes: CD45RA-negative fraction. The receptors were gathered from a man younger than 30 in good health.

The V gene is TRBV9, the J gene TRBJ2-5, with 9 bases that match TRBD2. V dropped 0 bases and J dropped 2; count of bases not matched to a gene: 8. Germline CDR1 reads SGDLS; CDR2 reads YYNGEE. This CDR3 contains 17 residues. The CDR3 loop is CASSVAAGGPSQETQYF. The CDR3 coding sequence is TGTGCCAGCAGCGTAGCGGCGGGGGGGCCGTCACAAGAGACCCAGTACTTC.

This chain joins TRBV5-6 and TRBJ2-7; D is ambiguous. The germline V gene has CDR1 SGHDT and CDR2 YYEEEE. Trimming left V 4 bases short and J 5 bases short, with 13 bases between. CDR3 size: 13 residues. CDR3 bases: TGTGCCAGCAGCCCTGACACGGGCCACGAGCAGTACTTC. This sequence encodes CASSPDTGHEQYF.

This sequence joins TRBV7-3 and TRBJ2-7; 7 positions match TRBD1. Germline lookup yields CDR1 SGHTA and CDR2 FQGTGA. The CDR3 consists of 14 residues. Trimming at V came to 5 bases and at J to 1 base, leaving 5 bases not matched to a gene. The CDR3 DNA sequence: TGTGCCAGCAGCCCCCGGGACAGTTCCTACGAGCAGTACTTC. This codes for CASSPRDSSYEQYF.

The V call is TRBV5-1, the J call TRBJ2-7; a weak D match, TRBD2 (6 bases). Germline CDR1 SGHRS, CDR2 YFSETQ. The germline V and J ends were trimmed by 0 bases and 5 bases, with 15 bases remaining between them. CDR3 size: 15 residues. As DNA, the CDR3 is TGCGCCAGCAGCTTGGCCCCGGGGAGGTCGAACGAGCAGTACTTC. It specifies CASSLAPGRSNEQYF.

The chain recombines TRBV19 with TRBJ2-7; 10 nucleotides line up with TRBD1. Trimming at V came to 6 bases and at J to 2 bases, leaving 10 bases not matched to a gene. Germline V gives CDR1 LNHDA, CDR2 SQIVND (reference sequence). The CDR3 runs 16 residues. The CDR3 loop reads CASRQSPGQGTYEQYF. The CDR3 bases are TGTGCCAGTAGACAATCCCCGGGACAGGGGACCTACGAGCAGTACTTC.

The chain joins TRBV6-6 to TRBJ2-6; maybe TRBD1 (5 bases). From germline, CDR1 is MNHNY and CDR2 SVGAGI (reference sequence). V gave up 2 bases and J gave up 8 bases, with 10 bases separating them. The CDR3 has 14 residues. The CDR3 loop reads CASSYGAVTNVLTF. DNA of the CDR3: TGTGCCAGCAGTTACGGGGCAGTCACCAACGTCCTGACTTTC.

The chain employs TRBV11-2 and TRBJ2-5; possibly TRBD1 for D (5 bases). Germline V gene data show CDR1 as SGHAT and CDR2 as FQNNGV. Trimming removed 3 bases from V and 5 bases from J, with 16 bases in between. There are 15 residues in the CDR3. The CDR3 DNA reads as TGTGCCAGCAGCTTTAGTGGAAGGGGCGATGAGACCCAGTACTTC. It yields the protein CASSFSGRGDETQYF.

This clone occurred once. This chain uses TRBV5-5 with TRBJ2-7; D call uncertain. Germline CDR1 is SGHKS and CDR2 is YYEKEE (reference sequence). The CDR3 runs to 12 residues. Between the trimmed V and J ends, which lost 4 bases and 0 bases, there was a span of 5 bases. CDR3 in DNA: TGTGCCAGCAGCCTCCTCTCCTACGAGCAGTACTTC. Translating gives CASSLLSYEQYF.

This chain joins TRBV4-3 and TRBJ2-2; D ambiguous. This CDR3 region has 13 residues. Germline-derived CDR1 and CDR2 are LGHNA and YSLEER. V lost 1 base and J 6 bases, leaving 6 bases between the germline ends. CDR3: CASSQGFAGELFF. CDR3 bases: TGCGCCAGCAGCCAAGGGTTTGCCGGGGAGCTGTTTTTT.

V and J are TRBV15 and TRBJ2-7; no clear D. Trimming cost V 1 base and J 2 bases, with 12 bases left between them. This CDR3 has 15 residues. The germline V gene has CDR1 LNHNV and CDR2 YYDKDF (reference sequence). The CDR3 protein is CATSRGMEPPYEQYF. In DNA, the CDR3 is TGTGCCACCAGCAGAGGGATGGAACCCCCCTACGAGCAGTACTTC.

This clone has at least ten counts. The rearrangement joins TRBV5-6 to TRBJ1-2, with D hard to call. The CDR3 extends over 14 amino acids. The germline gives CDR1 SGHDT, CDR2 YYEEEE. V was trimmed by 0 bases and J by 2 bases, leaving 8 bases between them. As DNA, the CDR3 is TGTGCCAGCAGCTTGGAACACCAAAACTATGGCTACACCTTC. Its translation: CASSLEHQNYGYTF. The variable domain in full, completed from reference TRBV5-6 and TRBJ1-2, reads DAGVTQSPTHLIKTRGQQVTLRCSPKSGHDTVSWYQQALGQGPQFIFQYYEEEERQRGNFPDRFSGHQFPNYSSELNVNALLLGDSALYLCASSLEHQNYGYTFGSGTRLTVV.

The chain joins TRBV5-1 to TRBJ1-1; D is possibly TRBD1 (5 bases). This CDR3 spans 18 amino acids. Between the trimmed V and J ends, which lost 0 bases and 0 bases, there was a span of 18 bases. Germline V gene data show CDR1 as SGHRS and CDR2 as YFSETQ. The DNA for the CDR3 is TGCGCCAGCAGCTTGGCCCCAGGGATGGGGATCATGAACACTGAAGCTTTCTTT. The encoded protein is CASSLAPGMGIMNTEAFF.

The chain is built from TRBV11-3 and TRBJ2-2; D not resolved. Germline lookup yields CDR1 SGHNT and CDR2 YENEEA. Trimming removed 5 bases from V and 7 bases from J, with 20 bases in between. This CDR3 comprises 16 residues. Here the CDR3 reads CASSPTTPRAGGELFF. CDR3 sequence (DNA): TGTGCCAGCAGCCCTACCACCCCAAGGGCCGGCGGGGAGCTGTTTTTT.

V usage is TRBV4-3 and J usage is TRBJ1-2, with 9 bases fitting TRBD1. The germline V gene has CDR1 LGHNA and CDR2 YSLEER. Germline trimming cut 1 base from V and 5 bases from J; bases unmatched to any gene: 5. The CDR3 spans 15 residues. The CDR3 nucleotides are TGCGCCAGCAGCCAAGGCGGGACAGGGTCTTATGGCTACACCTTC. Translation: CASSQGGTGSYGYTF.

The V call is TRBV11-2, the J call TRBJ1-2; 7 bases are shared with TRBD1. CDR1 and CDR2 (germline): SGHAT, FQNNGV. The CDR3 consists of 14 residues. With V trimmed by 0 bases and J by 8 bases, 6 bases remained unmatched. The CDR3 coding sequence is TGTGCCAGCAGCTTAGAAGGGGGCCTTGGAGGCTACACCTTC. This sequence encodes CASSLEGGLGGYTF.

The chain couples TRBV29-1 to TRBJ2-7, with TRBD1 matching over 8 bases. V shed 6 bases and J 2 bases; nucleotides not matched to a gene: 3. Germline V gene data show CDR1 as SQVTM and CDR2 as ANQGSEA. This CDR3 contains 12 residues. The CDR3 bases are TGCAGCGTGGGGACAGGCACCTACGAGCAGTACTTC. Protein: CSVGTGTYEQYF.

The CDR3, as DNA: TGTGCCAGCAGTGAGGGCAGGACTCCCTCTAGCACAGATACGCAGTATTTT. Residues: CASSEGRTPSSTDTQYF. V usage is TRBV2 and J usage is TRBJ2-3; TRBD2 might be the D (5 bases). The CDR3 is made up of 17 amino acids. The germline V gene encodes CDR1 SNHLY and CDR2 FYNNEI. V was clipped by 3 bases and J by 0 bases, with 16 bases between them.

The chain employs TRBV5-6 and TRBJ1-2; D is perhaps TRBD1 (6 bases). Germline CDR1 and CDR2: SGHDT and YYEEEE. The CDR3 is 16 residues long. Trimming took off 3 bases at V and 2 bases at J, with 17 bases between the two ends. The CDR3 DNA reads TGTGCCAGCAGCTGGGTTAGTACAGGGCGAAACTATGGCTACACCTTC. As protein: CASSWVSTGRNYGYTF. Supplemented by reference TRBV5-6 and TRBJ1-2, the full variable domain reads DAGVTQSPTHLIKTRGQQVTLRCSPKSGHDTVSWYQQALGQGPQFIFQYYEEEERQRGNFPDRFSGHQFPNYSSELNVNALLLGDSALYLCASSWVSTGRNYGYTFGSGTRLTVV.

This chain links TRBV4-3 with TRBJ1-4; D is unclear. Trimming shortened V by 1 base and J by 5 bases, and 8 bases separated the two germline ends. This CDR3 has 14 residues. The germline CDR1 and CDR2 sequences are LGHNA and YSLEER. The CDR3 bases are TGCGCCAGCAGCCAAGGGGCAGAGAATGAAAAACTGTTTTTT. This gives the protein CASSQGAENEKLFF.

This chain joins TRBV28 and TRBJ2-1; 9 positions match TRBD1. The J segment lost 7 bases and the V segment lost 3 bases, leaving 7 bases of the junction unmatched. This CDR3 contains 15 residues. Germline assignment: CDR1 MDHEN and CDR2 SYDVKM. The CDR3 spells CASSFRDRARNEQFF. As DNA, the CDR3 is TGTGCCAGCAGTTTCAGGGACAGGGCTAGGAATGAGCAGTTCTTC. The full variable domain, rest sourced from reference TRBV28 and TRBJ2-1, is DVKVTQSSRYLVKRTGEKVFLECVQDMDHENMFWYRQDPGLGLRLIYFSYDVKMKEKGDIPEGYSVSREKKERFSLILESASTNQTSMYLCASSFRDRARNEQFFGPGTRLTVL.

This chain links TRBV19 with TRBJ1-2; D is perhaps TRBD1 (6 bases). V lost 5 bases, J lost 5 bases, and 9 bases lay in between. Germline CDR1 and CDR2: LNHDA and SQIVND (reference sequence). CDR3 length equals 12 residues. The CDR3 spells CASSLDSYGYTF. The CDR3 nucleotides read TGTGCCAGTAGTTTGGACAGTTATGGCTACACCTTC.

This chain uses TRBV20-1 with TRBJ1-1; D is undetermined. Germline assignment: CDR1 DFQATT and CDR2 SNEGSKA (reference sequence). Trimming cost V 0 bases and J 5 bases, with 4 bases left between them. CDR3 length: 11 residues. The CDR3 coding sequence is TGCAGTGCTAGAGAAAGGACTGAAGCTTTCTTT. It is translated as CSARERTEAFF.

This chain uses TRBV2 with TRBJ1-2; tentatively, D is TRBD1 (5 bases). This CDR3 is 15 amino acids long. Germline V CDR1 and CDR2: SNHLY, FYNNEI. Trimming took off 4 bases at V and 3 bases at J, with 15 bases between the two ends. The CDR3: CASSAASRGYYGYTF. The CDR3 DNA sequence: TGTGCCAGCAGTGCCGCAAGTAGGGGCTACTATGGCTACACCTTC. Complete variable domain (other parts from reference TRBV2 and TRBJ1-2): EPEVTQTPSHQVTQMGQEVILRCVPISNHLYFYWYRQILGQKVEFLVSFYNNEISEKSEIFDDQFSVERPDGSNFTLKIRSTKLEDSAMYFCASSAASRGYYGYTFGSGTRLTVV.

Concerning this clone: This may arise from a read error, as a much more abundant clone is one base away. The sample holds other DNA sequences that translate to the same CDR3. This chain links TRBV2 with TRBJ2-5; no clear D. CDR1 and CDR2 from the germline V gene are SNHLY and FYNNEI. V dropped 4 bases and J dropped 5 bases, with 5 bases sitting between them. The CDR3 is 11 residues long. DNA of the CDR3: TGTGCCAGCAGTGTGGGGGAGACCCAGTACTTC. It yields the protein CASSVGETQYF.

The chain has TRBV10-2 and TRBJ2-4; D gene ambiguous. The germline V gene has CDR1 WSHSY and CDR2 SAAADI. V was trimmed by 3 bases and J by 6 bases, leaving 9 bases between them. The CDR3 spans 13 residues. The chain's CDR3 is CASSDSWGNIQYF. CDR3 nucleotide sequence: TGCGCCAGCAGTGACTCCTGGGGAAACATTCAGTACTTC.

The V gene is TRBV28, the J gene TRBJ2-3; 13 bases are a match to TRBD2. The CDR3 length is 18 residues. Germline V CDR1 and CDR2: MDHEN, SYDVKM. Trimming at V came to 4 bases and at J to 0 bases, leaving 7 bases not matched to a gene. CDR3 sequence (DNA): TGTGCCAGCAGTTCCCCCGGGACTAGCGGGACTAGCACAGATACGCAGTATTTT. This sequence encodes CASSSPGTSGTSTDTQYF.

Comment on this clone: This probably arose from a read error, given a far larger clone one base away. The chain has TRBV7-9 and TRBJ2-7; 9 bases are a match to TRBD1. CDR1 SEHNR and CDR2 FQNEAQ come from the germline V gene (reference sequence). The CDR3 covers 15 residues. Losses at the gene ends were 1 base for V and 6 bases for J; bases not matched to a gene: 7. CDR3 nucleotides: TGTGCCAGCAGCTTAGGAGGACAGGGGTCCCGCGAGCAGTACTTC. It yields the protein CASSLGGQGSREQYF.

This clone was seen a few times. The V gene is TRBV5-5, the J gene TRBJ1-4; D call uncertain. Germline values: CDR1 SGHKS, CDR2 YYEKEE (reference sequence). This CDR3 contains 12 residues. Between the trimmed V and J ends, which lost 5 bases and 8 bases, there was a span of 10 bases. CDR3 DNA sequence: TGTGCCAGCAGGCTGATAGGGGAAAAACTGTTTTTT. Amino acid sequence: CASRLIGEKLFF. The variable domain in full, with the rest retrieved from reference TRBV5-5 and TRBJ1-4, is DAGVTQSPTHLIKTRGQQVTLRCSPISGHKSVSWYQQVLGQGPQFIFQYYEKEERGRGNFPDRFSARQFPNYSSELNVNALLLGDSALYLCASRLIGEKLFFGSGTQLSVL.

The rearrangement uses TRBV2 and TRBJ2-1; TRBD2 aligns across 7 bases. V dropped 7 bases and J dropped 3; count of bases not matched to a gene: 6. CDR1 SNHLY and CDR2 FYNNEI come from the germline V gene. The CDR3 length is 14 residues. In DNA form, the CDR3 reads TGTGCCAGCACGGCGGGAGAAGGCTACAATGAGCAGTTCTTC. This sequence encodes CASTAGEGYNEQFF.

About this clone itself: Other DNA sequences within the sample encode an identical CDR3. The V call is TRBV18, the J call TRBJ1-1; D is ambiguous. V shed 4 bases and J shed 1 base, with 7 bases lying between them. Germline values: CDR1 KGHSH, CDR2 LQKENI. CDR3 size: 13 residues. In DNA, the CDR3 is TGTGCCAGCTCACAAGACAAGAACACTGAAGCTTTCTTT. Protein product: CASSQDKNTEAFF.

This chain connects TRBV5-4 to TRBJ2-1; D not resolved. CDR1 and CDR2 from the germline V gene are SGHNT and YYREEE (reference sequence). The CDR3 loop spans 14 amino acids. Deletions cut 0 bases from V and 4 bases from J, with 8 bases between. The CDR3 sequence is CASSLELGYNEQFF. CDR3 in DNA: TGTGCCAGCAGCTTGGAGCTGGGGTACAATGAGCAGTTCTTC.

Concerning this clone itself: Mismatch with germline at one junction end may stem from a read error. The CDR3 DNA follows: TGTGCCAGCAGAATTAGAGGGCGCACGGTCTTC. Its protein is CASRIRGRTVF. The V and J genes are TRBV2 and TRBJ2-1; D possibly corresponds to TRBD2 (5 bases). From germline, CDR1 is SNHLY and CDR2 FYNNEI. The CDR3 consists of 11 residues.